This entry lists 10 T cell receptor beta chains sequenced from one sample in a study of T-cell reconstitution after alpha-beta-depleted transplantation in children. Preparing the TCRbeta library involved the use of unique molecular identifiers. TCRdb reprocessed the PCR reads with MiXCR, giving one entry per CDR3 protein. The sample includes a few hundred thousand distinct CDR3 sequences, approximately 11% seen only once; the top ten take roughly 5%. This specimen consisted of PBMCs from the stem cell graft donor, obtained from the stem cell graft. The receptors originated from a human donor who donated a stem cell graft to a child with acute myeloid leukemia.

This clonotype was counted a few times. J is TRBJ2-3 and V is TRBV5-1, with a tentative D call TRBD2 (6 bases). CDR1 is SGHRS and CDR2 is YFSETQ in the germline V gene. This CDR3 spans 14 amino acids. V lost 4 bases to trimming and J lost 2 bases, with 11 bases between them. The CDR3 loop reads CASSITGDTDTQYF. CDR3 bases: TGCGCCAGCAGCATAACGGGAGACACAGATACGCAGTATTTT.

The rearrangement links TRBV11-1 to TRBJ2-3, with TRBD1 matching over 11 bases. This CDR3 has 18 residues. V lost 3 bases, J lost 2 bases, and 10 bases stayed unmatched. Per germline, CDR1 SGHAT and CDR2 FQDESV (reference sequence). The CDR3 is CASSFGDRGLSSTDTQYF. For the CDR3, the DNA is TGTGCCAGCAGCTTCGGGGACAGGGGGTTGTCCTCCACAGATACGCAGTATTTT.

The chain links TRBV20-1 to TRBJ2-7, with 7 bases that match TRBD2. CDR3 length: 16 residues. Losses at the gene ends were 6 bases for V and 0 bases for J; bases not matched to a gene: 14. Per the germline V gene, CDR1 is DFQATT and CDR2 is SNEGSKA (reference sequence). CDR3 in amino acids: CSATGVGEGTSYEQYF. In DNA, the CDR3 is TGCAGTGCCACCGGGGTCGGGGAGGGGACCTCCTACGAGCAGTACTTC.

Written as DNA, the CDR3 is TGTGCCAGCAGCACTACAAAAGCGGGAGTGTCAAGCGATGAGCAGTTCTTC. Its translation: CASSTTKAGVSSDEQFF. The chain recombines TRBV11-2 with TRBJ2-1, with TRBD2 matching over 8 bases. Germline values: CDR1 SGHAT, CDR2 FQNNGV. V shed 5 bases, J shed 8 bases, and the junction held 17 bases outside the gene matches. This CDR3 is 17 amino acids long.

There are a few counts of this clonotype. The chain recombines TRBV28 with TRBJ2-7, with 9 bases that match TRBD1. Trimming cost V 5 bases and J 6 bases; bases outside gene matches: 5. Germline CDR1 MDHEN, CDR2 SYDVKM. This CDR3 is built from 13 residues. CDR3 bases: TGTGCCAGCAGTCTTACGACAGGGGGCGAGCAGTACTTC. As protein: CASSLTTGGEQYF.

Only a few counts were recorded for this clonotype. CDR3 in amino acids: CAISEMTSGRTSGEQFF. CDR3 in DNA: TGTGCCATCAGTGAGATGACTAGCGGGAGGACGTCCGGTGAGCAGTTCTTC. The gene calls are TRBV10-3 and TRBJ2-1; TRBD2 agrees at 13 bases. The V segment lost 2 bases and the J segment 9 bases; nucleotides outside the gene matches: 10. This CDR3 comprises 17 residues. The germline gives CDR1 ENHRY, CDR2 SYGVKD.

This clonotype was counted a few times. This sequence joins TRBV20-1 and TRBJ2-3, with a possible D match to TRBD2 (6 bases). The CDR3 has 14 amino acids. From germline, CDR1 is DFQATT and CDR2 SNEGSKA (reference sequence). V was cut by 4 bases and J by 1 base, with 12 bases left in between. The CDR3 protein is CSAKTGAGTDTQYF. The CDR3 DNA sequence: TGCAGTGCTAAGACGGGAGCGGGCACAGATACGCAGTATTTT.

The CDR3 bases are TGCAGCGTTGTCCAGGGGGCGAATCCCTACGAAAAACTGTTTTTT. Translated, it gives CSVVQGANPYEKLFF. The V and J genes are TRBV29-1 and TRBJ1-4; TRBD1 aligns across 8 bases. Unmatched junction bases numbered 12, after V lost 4 bases and J lost 8 bases. CDR1 and CDR2 (germline): SQVTM, ANQGSEA. This CDR3 is built from 15 residues.

The chain recombines TRBV20-1 with TRBJ1-2; tentatively, D is TRBD1 (5 bases). In germline, CDR1 is DFQATT, CDR2 SNEGSKA (reference sequence). The CDR3 has 13 residues. V lost 4 bases, J lost 2 bases, and 11 bases lay in between. The CDR3 DNA reads TGCAGTGCTACGGGACGGACCAACTATGGCTACACCTTC. It translates to CSATGRTNYGYTF.

The rearrangement joins TRBV20-1 to TRBJ2-7, with D unresolved. Germline CDR1 is DFQATT and CDR2 is SNEGSKA (reference sequence). With 3 bases removed from V and 3 bases from J, the gap between germline ends came to 18 bases. The CDR3 is 15 amino acids. Here the CDR3 reads CSARSPSDMVYEQYF. In DNA form, the CDR3 reads TGCAGTGCTAGGTCTCCTAGTGATATGGTCTACGAGCAGTACTTC.